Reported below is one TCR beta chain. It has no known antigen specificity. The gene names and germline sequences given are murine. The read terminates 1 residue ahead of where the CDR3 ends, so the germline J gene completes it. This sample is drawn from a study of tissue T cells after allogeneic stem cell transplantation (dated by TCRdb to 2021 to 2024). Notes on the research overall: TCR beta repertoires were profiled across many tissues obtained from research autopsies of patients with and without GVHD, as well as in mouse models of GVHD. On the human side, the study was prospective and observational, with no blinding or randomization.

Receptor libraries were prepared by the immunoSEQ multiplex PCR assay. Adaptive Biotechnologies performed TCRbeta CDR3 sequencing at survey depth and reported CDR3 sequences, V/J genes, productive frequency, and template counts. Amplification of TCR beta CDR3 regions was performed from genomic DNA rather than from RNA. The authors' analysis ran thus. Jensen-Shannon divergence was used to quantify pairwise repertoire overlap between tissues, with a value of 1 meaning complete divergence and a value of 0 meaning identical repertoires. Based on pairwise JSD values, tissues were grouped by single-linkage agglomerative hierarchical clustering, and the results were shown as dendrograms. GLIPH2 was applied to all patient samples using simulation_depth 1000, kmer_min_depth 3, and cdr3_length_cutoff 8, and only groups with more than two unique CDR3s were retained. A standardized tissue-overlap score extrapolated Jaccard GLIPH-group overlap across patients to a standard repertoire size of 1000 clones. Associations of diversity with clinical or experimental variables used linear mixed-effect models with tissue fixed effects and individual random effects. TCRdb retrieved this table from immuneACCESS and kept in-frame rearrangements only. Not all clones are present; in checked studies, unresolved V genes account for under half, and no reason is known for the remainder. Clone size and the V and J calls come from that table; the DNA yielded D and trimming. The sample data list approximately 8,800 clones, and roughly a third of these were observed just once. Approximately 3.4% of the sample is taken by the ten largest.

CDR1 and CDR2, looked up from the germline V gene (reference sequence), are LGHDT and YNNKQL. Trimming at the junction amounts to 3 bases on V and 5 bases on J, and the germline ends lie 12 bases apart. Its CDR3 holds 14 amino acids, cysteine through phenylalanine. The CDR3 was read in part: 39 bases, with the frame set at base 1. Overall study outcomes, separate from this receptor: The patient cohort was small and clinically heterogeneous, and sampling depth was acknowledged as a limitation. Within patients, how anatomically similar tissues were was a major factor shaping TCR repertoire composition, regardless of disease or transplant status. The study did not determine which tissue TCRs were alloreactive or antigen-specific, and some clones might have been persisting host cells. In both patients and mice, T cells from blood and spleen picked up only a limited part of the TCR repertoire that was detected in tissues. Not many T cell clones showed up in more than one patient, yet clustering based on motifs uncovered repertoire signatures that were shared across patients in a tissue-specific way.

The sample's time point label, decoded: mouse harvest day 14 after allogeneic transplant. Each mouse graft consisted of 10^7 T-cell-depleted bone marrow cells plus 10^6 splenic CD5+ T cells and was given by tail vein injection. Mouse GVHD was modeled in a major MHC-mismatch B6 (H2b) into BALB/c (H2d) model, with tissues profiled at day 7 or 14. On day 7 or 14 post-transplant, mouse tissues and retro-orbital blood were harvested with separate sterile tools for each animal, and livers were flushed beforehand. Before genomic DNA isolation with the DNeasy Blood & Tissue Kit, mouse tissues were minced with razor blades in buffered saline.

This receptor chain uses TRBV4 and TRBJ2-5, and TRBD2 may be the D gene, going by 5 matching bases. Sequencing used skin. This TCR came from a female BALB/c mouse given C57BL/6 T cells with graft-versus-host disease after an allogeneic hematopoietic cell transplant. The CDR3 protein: CASSYRVWGDTQYF. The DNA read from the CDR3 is TGTGCCAGCAGCTATAGGGTTTGGGGAGACACCCAGTAC.